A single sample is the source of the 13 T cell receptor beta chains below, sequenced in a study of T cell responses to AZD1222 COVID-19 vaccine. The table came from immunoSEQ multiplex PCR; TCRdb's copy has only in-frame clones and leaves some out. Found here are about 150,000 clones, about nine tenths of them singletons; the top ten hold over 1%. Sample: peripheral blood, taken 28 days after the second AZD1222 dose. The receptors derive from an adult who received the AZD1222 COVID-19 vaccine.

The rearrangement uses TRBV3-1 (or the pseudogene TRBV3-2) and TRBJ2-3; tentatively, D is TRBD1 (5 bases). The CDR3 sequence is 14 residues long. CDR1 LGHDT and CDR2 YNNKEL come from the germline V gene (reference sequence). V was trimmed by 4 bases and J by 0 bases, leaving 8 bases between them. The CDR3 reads CASSLDTSTDTQYF. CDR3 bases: TGTGCCAGCAGCCTGGACACCAGCACAGATACGCAGTATTTT.

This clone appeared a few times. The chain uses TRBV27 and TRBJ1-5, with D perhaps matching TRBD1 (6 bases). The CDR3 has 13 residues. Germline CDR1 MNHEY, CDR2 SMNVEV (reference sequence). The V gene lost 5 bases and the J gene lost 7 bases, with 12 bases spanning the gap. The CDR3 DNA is TGTGCCAGCAGTCCCAGGACAGAACAGCCCCAGCATTTT. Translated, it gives CASSPRTEQPQHF.

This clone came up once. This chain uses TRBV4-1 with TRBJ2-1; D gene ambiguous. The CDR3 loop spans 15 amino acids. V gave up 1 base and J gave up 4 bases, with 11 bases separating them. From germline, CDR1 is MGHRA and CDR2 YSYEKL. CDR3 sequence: CASSQVFQDYNEQFF. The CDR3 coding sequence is TGCGCCAGCAGCCAAGTTTTCCAGGATTACAATGAGCAGTTCTTC.

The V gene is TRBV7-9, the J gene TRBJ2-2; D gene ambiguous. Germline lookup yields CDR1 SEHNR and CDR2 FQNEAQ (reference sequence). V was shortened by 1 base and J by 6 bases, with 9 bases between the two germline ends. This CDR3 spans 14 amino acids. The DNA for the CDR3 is TGTGCCAGCAGCTTAGGGGCTACATCCGGGGAGCTGTTTTTT. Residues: CASSLGATSGELFF.

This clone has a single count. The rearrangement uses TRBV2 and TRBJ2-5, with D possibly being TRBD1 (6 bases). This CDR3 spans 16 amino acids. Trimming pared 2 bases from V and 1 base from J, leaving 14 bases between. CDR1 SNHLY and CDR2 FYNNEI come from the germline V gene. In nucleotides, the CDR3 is TGTGCCAGCAGTGAAAATTTAGGGGGTTTCCAAGAGACCCAGTACTTC. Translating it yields CASSENLGGFQETQYF. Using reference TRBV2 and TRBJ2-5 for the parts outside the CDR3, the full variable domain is EPEVTQTPSHQVTQMGQEVILRCVPISNHLYFYWYRQILGQKVEFLVSFYNNEISEKSEIFDDQFSVERPDGSNFTLKIRSTKLEDSAMYFCASSENLGGFQETQYFGPGTRLLVL.

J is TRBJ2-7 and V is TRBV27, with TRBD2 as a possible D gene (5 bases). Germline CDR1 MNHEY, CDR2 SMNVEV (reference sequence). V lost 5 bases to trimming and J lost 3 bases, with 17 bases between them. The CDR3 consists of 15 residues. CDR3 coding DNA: TGTGCCAGCAGTCAACTCCGGGATGTCATCTACGAGCAGTACTTC. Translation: CASSQLRDVIYEQYF.

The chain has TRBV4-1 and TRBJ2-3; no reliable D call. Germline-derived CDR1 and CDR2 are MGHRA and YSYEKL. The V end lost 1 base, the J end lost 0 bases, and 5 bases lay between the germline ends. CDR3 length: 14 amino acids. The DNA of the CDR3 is TGCGCCAGCAGCCAAGCGGCGAGCACAGATACGCAGTATTTT. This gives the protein CASSQAASTDTQYF.

The DNA for the CDR3 is TGTGCCAGCAGTTTTAATGAAAAACTGTTTTTT. This gives the protein CASSFNEKLFF. V usage is TRBV28 and J usage is TRBJ1-4, with D uncertain. CDR3 size: 11 residues. With 3 bases removed from V and 4 bases from J, the gap between germline ends came to 0 bases. Germline V gene sequence: CDR1 MDHEN, CDR2 SYDVKM.

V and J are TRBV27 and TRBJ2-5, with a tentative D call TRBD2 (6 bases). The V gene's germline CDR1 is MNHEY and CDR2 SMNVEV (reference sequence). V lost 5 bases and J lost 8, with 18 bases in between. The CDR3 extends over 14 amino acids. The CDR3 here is CASSANSGRYTQYF. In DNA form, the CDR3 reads TGTGCCAGCAGTGCCAATAGCGGCCGGTACACCCAGTACTTC.

The CDR3 region has the DNA TGTGCCAGCAGTACCAGGGACAGGTTCGACTCTGGGGCCAACGTCCTGACTTTC. Protein sequence: CASSTRDRFDSGANVLTF. V gene TRBV27 combines with J gene TRBJ2-6; 8 bases match TRBD1. The J segment lost 0 bases and the V segment lost 5 bases, leaving 9 bases of the junction unmatched. CDR3 size: 18 residues. CDR1 is MNHEY, CDR2 SMNVEV, per germline (reference sequence).

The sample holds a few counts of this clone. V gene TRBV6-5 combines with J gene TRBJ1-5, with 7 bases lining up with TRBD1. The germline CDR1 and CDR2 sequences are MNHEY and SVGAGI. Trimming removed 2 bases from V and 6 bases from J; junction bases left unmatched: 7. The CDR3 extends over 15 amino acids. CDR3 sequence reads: CASSYATGPGQPQHF. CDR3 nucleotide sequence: TGTGCCAGCAGTTACGCGACAGGGCCCGGTCAGCCCCAGCATTTT.

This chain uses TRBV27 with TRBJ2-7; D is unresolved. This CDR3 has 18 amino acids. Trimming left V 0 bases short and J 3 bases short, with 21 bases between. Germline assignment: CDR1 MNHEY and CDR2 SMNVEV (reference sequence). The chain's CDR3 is CASSLSGSASLLYYEQYF. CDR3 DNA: TGTGCCAGCAGTTTATCGGGTTCGGCCAGCCTCCTCTACTACGAGCAGTACTTC.

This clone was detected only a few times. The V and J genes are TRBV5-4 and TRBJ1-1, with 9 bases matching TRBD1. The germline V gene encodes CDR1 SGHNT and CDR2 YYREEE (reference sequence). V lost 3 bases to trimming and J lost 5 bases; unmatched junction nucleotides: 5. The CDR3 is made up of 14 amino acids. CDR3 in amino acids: CASSYGTGWTEAFF. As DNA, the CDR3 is TGTGCCAGCAGCTACGGGACAGGGTGGACTGAAGCTTTCTTT.